The clone carrying this T cell receptor beta chain was counted only a few times. Its antigen is not identified. For the second PCR, which ran for 7 to 11 cycles, a sample-barcoded 5' primer and a J-beta primer mix were used. Using its own MiXCR run on the 5' RACE reads, TCRdb lists one record per CDR3 protein. The sample includes hundreds of thousands of distinct CDR3 sequences, 36% seen only once; the top ten take 13%. The source of the sample is a study of blood T cells in healthy people across ages. Study outcomes and limitations: Age brought a roughly linear fall in TCR beta diversity measured per million T cells.

The CDR3 is made up of 13 amino acids. CDR1 GTSNPN and CDR2 SVGIG come from the germline V gene (reference sequence). The V gene lost 2 bases and the J gene lost 3 bases, with 10 bases spanning the gap. The receptor was derived from a man aged 18 to 35 in good health. This chain joins TRBV30 and TRBJ1-1; D may be TRBD1 (5 bases). The source material was blood. The CDR3 region is CAWSLMGDTEAFF. Written as DNA, the CDR3 is TGTGCCTGGAGTCTCATGGGGGACACTGAAGCTTTCTTT.